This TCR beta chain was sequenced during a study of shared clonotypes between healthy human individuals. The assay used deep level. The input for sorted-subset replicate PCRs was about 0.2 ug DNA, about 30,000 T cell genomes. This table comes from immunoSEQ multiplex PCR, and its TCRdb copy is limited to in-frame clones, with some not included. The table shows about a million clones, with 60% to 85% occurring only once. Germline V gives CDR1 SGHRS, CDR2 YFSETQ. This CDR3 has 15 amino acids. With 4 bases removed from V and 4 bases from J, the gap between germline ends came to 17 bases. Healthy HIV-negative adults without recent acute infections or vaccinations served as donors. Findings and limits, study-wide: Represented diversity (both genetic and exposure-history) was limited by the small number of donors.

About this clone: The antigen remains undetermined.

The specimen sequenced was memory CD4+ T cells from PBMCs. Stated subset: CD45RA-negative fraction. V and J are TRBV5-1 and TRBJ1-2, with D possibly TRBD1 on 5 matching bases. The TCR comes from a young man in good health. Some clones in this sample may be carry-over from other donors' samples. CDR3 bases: TGCGCCAGCAGCCCTGGACGGGCCGGGGGCTATGGCTACACCTTC. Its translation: CASSPGRAGGYGYTF. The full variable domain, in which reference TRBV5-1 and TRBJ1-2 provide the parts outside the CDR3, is KAGVTQTPRYLIKTRGQQVTLSCSPISGHRSVSWYQQTPGQGLQFLFEYFSETQRNKGNFPGRFSGRQFSNSRSEMNVSTLELGDSALYLCASSPGRAGGYGYTFGSGTRLTVV.